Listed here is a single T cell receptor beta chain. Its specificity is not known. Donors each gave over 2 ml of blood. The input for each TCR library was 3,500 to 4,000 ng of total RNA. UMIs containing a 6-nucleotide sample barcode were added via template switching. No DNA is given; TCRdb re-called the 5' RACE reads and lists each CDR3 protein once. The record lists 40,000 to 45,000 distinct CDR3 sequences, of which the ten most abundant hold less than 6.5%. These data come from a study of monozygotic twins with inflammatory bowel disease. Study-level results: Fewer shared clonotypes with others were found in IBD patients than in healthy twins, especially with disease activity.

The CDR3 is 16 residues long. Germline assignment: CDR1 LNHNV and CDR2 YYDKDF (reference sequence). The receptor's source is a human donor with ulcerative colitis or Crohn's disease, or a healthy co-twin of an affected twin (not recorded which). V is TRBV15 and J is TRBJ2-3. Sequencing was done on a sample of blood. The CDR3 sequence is CATSRDLAGGTDTQYF.